Listed below are T cell receptor beta chains from one sample, sequenced in a study of CD8+CD57+ T cells in acquired aplastic anemia. TCRdb ran MiXCR on the reads and lists one entry per CDR3 protein. Seen here are under 200,000 distinct CDR3 sequences, 40% to 50% observed once, and the top ten hold approximately 3%. Specimen: sorted CD4+, CD8+, or CD8+CD57+ T cells (not recorded which) from PBMCs. The receptors come from a human donor with aplastic anemia. Each CDR3 is given with its conserved first and last residue. D genes are given only for firm matches. Clone sizes are given selectively: once, few, many, or a class where the clone is expanded.

many	TRBV19	.	TRBJ2-5	CASSIGGTTLLETQYF	TGTGCCAGTAGTATAGGTGGCACGACTCTGCTGGAGACCCAGTACTTC
.	TRBV6-1	TRBD2	TRBJ2-3	CASSSTLAGGPTDTQYF	TGTGCCAGCAGCTCGACACTAGCGGGAGGGCCAACGGATACGCAGTATTTT
few	TRBV7-8	TRBD2	TRBJ2-1	CAWTPGGPSEQFF	TGTGCCTGGACCCCGGGGGGGCCGAGTGAGCAGTTCTTC
.	TRBV15	.	TRBJ2-1	CATSRDLAPEQFF	TGTGCCACCAGCAGAGATCTAGCCCCGGAGCAGTTCTTC
many	TRBV15	TRBD1	TRBJ2-7	CATSPRTGSGYEQYF	TGTGCCACCAGCCCACGGACAGGGTCGGGCTACGAGCAGTACTTC
.	TRBV7-2	.	TRBJ1-6	CASSLGRDRSPLHF	TGTGCCAGCAGCTTAGGCAGGGATCGTTCACCCCTCCACTTT
many	TRBV19	TRBD1	TRBJ1-5	CASKVYQGDRISNQPQHF	TGTGCCAGTAAAGTGTACCAGGGGGATCGAATTAGCAATCAGCCCCAGCATTTT
many	TRBV6-4	.	TRBJ2-2	CASSEESAGELFF	TGTGCCAGCAGTGAGGAGTCCGCCGGGGAGCTGTTTTTT
.	TRBV7-3	.	TRBJ1-1	CASSLGARAVAFF	TGTGCCAGCAGCTTAGGTGCCAGGGCAGTTGCTTTCTTT
.	TRBV11-1	TRBD2	TRBJ2-3	CASSLVSGTPDTQYF	TGTGCCAGCAGCTTAGTCAGCGGGACCCCAGATACGCAGTATTTT
few	TRBV7-9	.	TRBJ2-7	CAAQGRLYEQYF	TGTGCCGCGCAGGGGCGACTCTACGAGCAGTACTTC
.	TRBV2	TRBD2	TRBJ2-7	CASSGTSGKDEQYF	TGTGCCAGCAGCGGGACTAGCGGGAAGGACGAGCAGTACTTC
.	TRBV20-1	.	TRBJ1-5	CSARGPDQPQHF	TGCAGTGCTAGAGGACCGGATCAGCCCCAGCATTTT
.	TRBV15	.	TRBJ1-1	CATSRDRSEDAFF	TGTGCCACCAGCAGAGATCGATCGGAGGACGCTTTCTTT
.	TRBV7-9	.	TRBJ1-5	CASQGSNQPQHF	TGTGCCAGTCAGGGGAGCAATCAGCCCCAGCATTTT
many	TRBV7-8	TRBD1	TRBJ1-1	CASRRNRGGRATEAFF	TGTGCCAGCAGACGGAACAGGGGCGGGAGGGCCACTGAAGCTTTCTTT
many	TRBV2	.	TRBJ1-2	CASCLDNFYGYTF	TGTGCCAGCTGTTTAGATAACTTCTATGGCTACACCTTC
.	TRBV15	.	TRBJ1-3	CATSRDRVEPTIYF	TGTGCCACCAGCAGAGATCGAGTTGAACCCACCATATATTTT
many	TRBV20-1	.	TRBJ1-2	CSALPENFEYGYTF	TGCAGTGCCCTCCCCGAGAATTTTGAGTATGGCTACACCTTC
many	TRBV7-8	.	TRBJ1-2	CASSQRGGYGYTF	TGTGCCAGCAGCCAACGGGGGGGCTATGGCTACACCTTC
.	TRBV30	TRBD2	TRBJ2-1	CSSGRSSYNEQFF	TGCAGCAGCGGGAGGAGCTCCTACAATGAGCAGTTCTTC
many	TRBV29-1	.	TRBJ2-3	CSVGQSVFGGTDTQYF	TGCAGCGTTGGCCAAAGTGTTTTTGGAGGAACAGATACGCAGTATTTT
many	TRBV5-4	.	TRBJ1-5	CASSLPAPQHF	TGTGCCAGCAGCTTGCCCGCGCCCCAGCATTTT
.	TRBV20-1	TRBD2	TRBJ2-3	CSASLAGVGPDTQYF	TGCAGTGCGAGTCTAGCGGGAGTAGGTCCAGATACGCAGTATTTT
few	TRBV6-2/TRBV6-3	.	TRBJ1-1	CASSYSRVTEAFF	TGTGCCAGCAGTTACTCTAGGGTCACTGAAGCTTTCTTT
many	TRBV7-9	.	TRBJ2-1	CASSLRGPSGNEQFF	TGTGCCAGCAGCTTAAGAGGACCCTCGGGCAATGAGCAGTTCTTC
.	TRBV5-4	.	TRBJ2-4	CASSLLGDTGSLIQYF	TGTGCCAGCAGCTTGTTAGGGGACACCGGTTCGCTAATTCAGTACTTC
few	TRBV18	TRBD1	TRBJ1-1	CASSPLGDRGFFGTEAFF	TGTGCCAGCTCACCATTAGGGGACAGGGGGTTTTTTGGCACTGAAGCTTTCTTT
many	TRBV2	.	TRBJ2-7	CASKTGPRDEQYF	TGTGCCAGCAAGACGGGACCCCGAGACGAGCAGTACTTC
many	TRBV7-2	.	TRBJ2-2	CASSFRGTGELFF	TGTGCCAGCAGCTTTCGTGGCACCGGGGAGCTGTTTTTT
.	TRBV10-2	.	TRBJ2-2	CASKGPLGTGELFF	TGCGCCAGCAAGGGGCCCCTGGGCACCGGGGAGCTGTTTTTT
few	TRBV29-1	TRBD1	TRBJ1-1	CSVDRPNTEAFF	TGCAGCGTGGACAGGCCGAACACTGAAGCTTTCTTT
.	TRBV30	.	TRBJ1-5	CAWSINPNQPQHF	TGTGCCTGGAGTATCAATCCTAATCAGCCCCAGCATTTT
.	TRBV6-1	TRBD2	TRBJ2-1	CASMMSGSIYNEQFF	TGTGCCAGCATGATGAGCGGGAGTATCTACAATGAGCAGTTCTTC
.	TRBV7-2	.	TRBJ1-1	CASSSPGQLNTEAFF	TGTGCCAGCAGCTCGCCTGGGCAGCTGAACACTGAAGCTTTCTTT
many	TRBV20-1	TRBD2	TRBJ2-1	CSARSAGESYNEQFF	TGCAGTGCTAGATCGGCGGGAGAGTCCTACAATGAGCAGTTCTTC
many	TRBV12-3/TRBV12-4	.	TRBJ2-7	CASSPAPERQYF	TGTGCCAGCAGTCCAGCCCCGGAGCGGCAGTACTTC
few	TRBV28	.	TRBJ1-1	CASSDIQGRDTEAFF	TGTGCCAGCAGTGATATACAGGGACGGGACACTGAAGCTTTCTTT
.	TRBV7-3	.	TRBJ2-6	CASSRHSGANVLTF	TGTGCCAGCAGCCGACACTCTGGGGCCAACGTCCTGACTTTC
.	TRBV24-1	.	TRBJ2-3	CATSEPGTDTQYF	TGTGCCACCAGTGAACCCGGGACAGATACGCAGTATTTT
.	TRBV2	TRBD1	TRBJ1-3	CASSETGFGNTIYF	TGTGCCAGCAGTGAGACAGGGTTTGGAAACACCATATATTTT
.	TRBV6-2/TRBV6-3	TRBD2	TRBJ2-1	CASSSSSGGPSSYNEQFF	TGTGCCAGCAGTTCCTCTAGCGGGGGACCCTCCTCCTACAATGAGCAGTTCTTC
.	TRBV7-9	.	TRBJ1-6	CASSLEGHSSPLHF	TGTGCCAGCAGCTTAGAGGGACATTCCTCACCCCTCCACTTT
.	TRBV2	TRBD1	TRBJ1-5	CASSATGEGQPQHF	TGTGCCAGCAGTGCAACAGGGGAAGGTCAGCCCCAGCATTTT